The 17 T cell receptor beta chains presented below share a single source sample, sequenced in a study of T cells in women clearing cervical HPV infection. Repertoires were generated with immunoSEQ multiplex PCR, while TCRdb's copy carries only in-frame clones and drops some. The table lists tens of thousands of clones. The sample consisted of blood buffy coat. The receptors come from a woman aged 18-69 years with a cervical HPV16 infection that either progressed to CIN3+ or cleared (not recorded which).

The CDR3 spells CASSGILVTDTQYF. Incomplete CDR3 DNA: TGTGCCAGCAGTGGTATACTAGTAACAGATACG. The rearrangement joins TRBV6-1 to TRBJ2-3; a possible D gene is TRBD2 (5 bases). Sequencing ends 3 residues short of the CDR3 end; the germline J gene provides the rest. The V and J ends lost 4 bases and 3 bases respectively, with 11 bases between them. This CDR3 has 14 residues. Germline CDR1 and CDR2: MNHNS and SASEGT.

A remark on this clone: With the read ending 3 residues before the CDR3 end, the germline J gene is used to fill in that end. The chain couples TRBV20-1 to TRBJ2-3; 9 bases are a match to TRBD1. The CDR3 extends over 17 amino acids. V gave up 6 bases and J gave up 5 bases; unmatched junction bases: 18. Looked up from germline, CDR1 is DFQATT and CDR2 is SNEGSKA (reference sequence). The CDR3 reads CSAKRGGTGTIGDTQYF. CDR3 bases read: TGCAGTGCCAAACGGGGCGGGACAGGGACGATCGGAGATACG.

The CDR3 protein is CASSPIGQGGNEQFF. CDR3 DNA, as far as it was read: TGTGCCAGCTCACCCATCGGACAGGGAGGCAATGAG. This rearrangement joins TRBV18 to TRBJ2-1; 8 bases line up with TRBD1. Read data end 3 residues before the CDR3 end; the end is taken from the germline J gene. Germline CDR1 KGHSH, CDR2 LQKENI. CDR3 length: 15 amino acids. Trimming took 3 bases from V and 6 from J; bases not matched to a gene: 7. The full variable domain, its missing parts supplied by reference TRBV18 and TRBJ2-1, is NAGVMQNPRHLVRRRGQEARLRCSPMKGHSHVYWYRQLPEEGLKFMVYLQKENIIDESGMPKERFSAEFPKEGPSILRIQQVVRGDSAAYFCASSPIGQGGNEQFFGPGTRLTVL.

About this clone: The read is 3 residues too short to cover the CDR3 end, so that end is filled in from the germline J gene. V and J are TRBV10-3 and TRBJ2-5, with 12 bases matching TRBD2. Germline assignment: CDR1 ENHRY and CDR2 SYGVKD. This CDR3 comprises 15 residues. V shed 6 bases and J 1 base; nucleotides not matched to a gene: 3. CDR3 sequence: CAISGLAGTQETQYF. The sequenced part of the CDR3 DNA is TGTGCCATCAGCGGACTAGCGGGAACCCAAGAGACC.

For this clone: The CDR3 goes on 3 residues after the read ends, and that part is filled in from the germline J gene. The rearrangement uses TRBV12-3 or TRBV12-4 and TRBJ2-1; 7 bases align to TRBD2. There are 15 residues in the CDR3. V dropped 1 base and J dropped 6; count of bases not matched to a gene: 6. The covered CDR3 bases are TGTGCCAGCAGTTTAGGGTTAGCGGGTACCAATGAG. It specifies CASSLGLAGTNE. The entire CDR3 protein reads CASSLGLAGTNEQFF.

Remarks on this clone: The observed sequence ends 3 residues before the CDR3 terminus, with the missing tail filled in from the germline J gene. This sequence joins TRBV6-1 and TRBJ1-2; 11 nucleotides agree with TRBD1. In germline, CDR1 is MNHNS, CDR2 SASEGT. The J segment lost 4 bases and the V segment lost 4 bases, leaving 2 bases of the junction unmatched. This CDR3 comprises 14 residues. The CDR3 is CASSGGTGGYGYTF. CDR3 DNA, as far as it was read: TGTGCCAGCAGTGGAGGGACAGGGGGCTATGGC.

This clone counts as medium-sized by frequency. The read ends 3 residues shy of where the CDR3 ends; the end is completed using the germline J gene. The chain uses TRBV2 and TRBJ2-1; D is perhaps TRBD2 (5 bases). The CDR3 is 11 amino acids. V dropped 10 bases and J dropped 4 bases, with 8 bases sitting between them. The germline CDR1 and CDR2 sequences are SNHLY and FYNNEI. The CDR3 loop is CATGLYNEQFF. CDR3 DNA, as far as it was read: TGTGCCACAGGACTGTACAATGAG. The whole variable domain, remainder taken from reference TRBV2 and TRBJ2-1, is EPEVTQTPSHQVTQMGQEVILRCVPISNHLYFYWYRQILGQKVEFLVSFYNNEISEKSEIFDDQFSVERPDGSNFTLKIRSTKLEDSAMYFCATGLYNEQFFGPGTRLTVL.

Notes on this clone: The missing CDR3 end, 3 residues past where the read stops, is filled in from the germline J gene. This chain links TRBV20-1 with TRBJ2-7, with 7 bases matching TRBD1. Trimming removed 5 bases from V and 3 bases from J; junction bases left unmatched: 4. Germline V CDR1 and CDR2: DFQATT, SNEGSKA (reference sequence). The CDR3 sequence is 12 residues long. CDR3 amino acids: CSARDSSYEQYF. Partial CDR3 DNA: TGCAGTGCTCGGGACAGCAGCTACGAG.

With regard to this clone: The read ends 3 residues shy of where the CDR3 ends; the end is completed using the germline J gene. This chain connects TRBV5-1 to TRBJ1-3; D gene unclear. Trimming left V 0 bases short and J 4 bases short, with 8 bases between. Germline CDR1 SGHRS, CDR2 YFSETQ. The CDR3 spans 14 residues. The CDR3 DNA, read in part, is TGCGCCAGCAGCTTGGTGGCGGAAGGAAACACC. This sequence encodes CASSLVAEGNT. The entire CDR3 reads CASSLVAEGNTIYF.

In regard to this clone: The CDR3 end is not reached by the read, which stops 3 residues before it; the germline J gene fills it in. This sequence joins TRBV6-1 and TRBJ2-3, with 7 bases that match TRBD2. Germline CDR1 and CDR2: MNHNS and SASEGT. This CDR3 is 16 amino acids long. With 2 bases clipped from V and 0 bases from J, the junction kept 5 bases outside the gene matches. The CDR3 bases that were read are TGTGCCAGCAGTGAACTGAGTAGCGGGAGCACAGATACG. Translating it yields CASSELSSGSTDT. The entire CDR3 reads CASSELSSGSTDTQYF.

Details on this clone: The CDR3 goes on 3 residues after the read ends, and that part is filled in from the germline J gene. The chain recombines TRBV12-3 or TRBV12-4 with TRBJ1-1, with no clear D. Trimming shortened V by 4 bases and J by 4 bases, and 13 bases separated the two germline ends. The CDR3 sequence is 14 residues long. The chain's CDR3 is CASSSYRPGTEAFF. Partial CDR3 DNA: TGTGCCAGCAGTTCTTACAGACCCGGCACTGAA.

Concerning this clone: Read sequence stops 3 residues before the CDR3 end, and the germline J gene provides the missing end. This rearrangement joins TRBV7-9 to TRBJ2-7; D is possibly TRBD1 (6 bases). Looked up from germline, CDR1 is SEHNR and CDR2 is FQNEAQ (reference sequence). The CDR3 is 12 amino acids. Trimming took off 11 bases at V and 1 base at J, with 12 bases between the two ends. Partial CDR3 DNA: TGTGCCTCTACGGACAGATCCTACGAG. Its protein is CASTDRSYE. The complete CDR3 protein is CASTDRSYEQYF.

Here the CDR3 reads CSAEAGTAIFQETQYF. The sequenced part of the CDR3 DNA is TGCAGTGCAGAAGCCGGGACAGCAATTTTTCAAGAGACC. The chain links TRBV20-1 to TRBJ2-5; 7 positions agree with TRBD1. The CDR3 end lies 3 residues beyond the end of the read and is filled in from the germline J gene. This CDR3 has 16 residues. Germline V gene sequence: CDR1 DFQATT, CDR2 SNEGSKA (reference sequence). V gave up 6 bases and J gave up 2 bases; unmatched junction bases: 15.

Points on this clone: The read halts 3 residues ahead of the CDR3 end, with the missing end drawn from the germline J gene. The chain carries TRBV20-1 and TRBJ2-7, with 7 bases aligning to TRBD2. The CDR3 has 15 residues. Germline CDR1 DFQATT, CDR2 SNEGSKA (reference sequence). The J segment lost 3 bases and the V segment lost 1 base, leaving 9 bases of the junction unmatched. CDR3 DNA, as far as it was read: TGCAGTGCTAGAGGTCGCGGGAGAAGTATCTACGAG. It encodes CSARGRGRSIYE. The entire CDR3 protein is CSARGRGRSIYEQYF.

CDR3 region: CASRPGLAGQETQYF. CDR3 DNA, as far as it was read: TGTGCCAGCAGACCGGGACTAGCGGGCCAAGAGACC. This chain joins TRBV28 and TRBJ2-5, with 12 bases that match TRBD2. Read sequence stops 3 residues before the CDR3 end, and the germline J gene provides the missing end. With V trimmed by 6 bases and J by 1 base, 3 bases remained unmatched. Per the germline V gene, CDR1 is MDHEN and CDR2 is SYDVKM. The CDR3 is 15 amino acids.

In the case of this clone: The sequence runs out 3 residues before the end of the CDR3; the remainder is reconstructed from the germline J gene. This chain uses TRBV15 with TRBJ2-4; TRBD1 matches at 9 bases. Germline CDR1 is LNHNV and CDR2 is YYDKDF (reference sequence). This CDR3 has 12 residues. Trimming took 10 bases from V and 8 from J; bases not matched to a gene: 6. Partial CDR3 DNA: TGTGCCATCTCCCGGGACAGGGACATT. Its protein is CAISRDRDI. From start to end, the CDR3 is CAISRDRDIQYF. Looking up the rest from reference TRBV15 and TRBJ2-4 gives the full variable domain: DAMVIQNPRYQVTQFGKPVTLSCSQTLNHNVMYWYQQKSSQAPKLLFHYYDKDFNNEADTPDNFQSRRPNTSFCFLDIRSPGLGDTAMYLCAISRDRDIQYFGAGTRLSVL.

Turning to this clone: Read sequence stops 3 residues before the CDR3 end, and the germline J gene provides the missing end. The rearrangement uses TRBV20-1 and TRBJ1-1, with TRBD1 matching 7 bases. This CDR3 has 12 residues. Germline CDR1 is DFQATT and CDR2 is SNEGSKA (reference sequence). The covered CDR3 bases are TGCAGTGCTAGAGTAACAGGGGCCCAA. Translating gives CSARVTGAQ. The CDR3 in full is CSARVTGAQAFF.